These 18 T cell receptor beta chains were sequenced from one sample in a study of T cells in Graves' hyperthyroidism and ophthalmopathy. TCR beta CDR3 regions were amplified from RNA transcripts. HTBI primers were employed in a first-round RT-PCR of the TCR CDR3. Using its own MiXCR run on the multiplex PCR reads, TCRdb lists one record per CDR3 protein. The sample has approximately 430,000 distinct CDR3 sequences; approximately 15% are singletons. The specimen was blood. The receptors originated from a woman aged 18-30 years with Graves' hyperthyroidism.

Ten or more counts support this clonotype. The genes are TRBV3-1 and TRBJ2-1; the match to TRBD2 covers 11 bases. Germline assignment: CDR1 LGHDT and CDR2 YNNKEL (reference sequence). The CDR3 sequence is 16 residues long. V lost 0 bases, J lost 2 bases, and 0 bases stayed unmatched. The DNA of the CDR3 is TGTGCCAGCAGCCAAGATAGCGGGGGGGCCTACAATGAGCAGTTCTTC. Translating it yields CASSQDSGGAYNEQFF.

A few counts support this clonotype. A much larger clone differs from this one at a single base, so this may be a read error. V is TRBV27 and J is TRBJ2-7; D might be TRBD2 (6 bases). Germline loops: CDR1 MNHEY, CDR2 SMNVEV (reference sequence). This CDR3 has 15 amino acids. The CDR3 region has the DNA TGTGCCGGCAGCCCGGGGGTCCGGGGGTCTAGAGAGCAGTACTTC. Its protein is CAGSPGVRGSREQYF.

This clonotype has a count of ten or more. This sequence joins TRBV20-1 and TRBJ2-1; 9 nucleotides align to TRBD2. The germline CDR1 and CDR2 sequences are DFQATT and SNEGSKA (reference sequence). The V and J ends lost 5 bases and 9 bases, in that order; junction bases with no gene match: 8. CDR3 length equals 13 residues. The CDR3 sequence is CSAGGLAGSEQFF. The CDR3 DNA reads as TGCAGTGCTGGGGGGCTAGCGGGGAGTGAGCAGTTCTTC.

This clonotype was found many times. The chain recombines TRBV7-6 with TRBJ1-2, with unresolved D. Germline V gives CDR1 SGHVS, CDR2 FNYEAQ. The CDR3 runs 15 residues. V lost 1 base and J lost 6, with 15 bases in between. DNA for the CDR3: TGTGCCAGCAGCTTAGAGGCCGCCAAGATTGATGGCTACACCTTC. It translates to CASSLEAAKIDGYTF.

Many counts were recorded for this clonotype. This sequence joins TRBV20-1 and TRBJ1-6, with 12 bases identical to TRBD1. Germline values: CDR1 DFQATT, CDR2 SNEGSKA (reference sequence). V was clipped by 4 bases and J by 7 bases; unmatched bases: 14. The CDR3 covers 18 residues. CDR3: CSATRGTGGVNGNSPLHF. The CDR3, as DNA: TGCAGTGCTACACGCGGGACAGGGGGCGTTAACGGGAATTCACCCCTCCACTTT.

The sample holds many counts of this clonotype. The chain employs TRBV6-1 and TRBJ2-3; 14 bases line up with TRBD2. The CDR3 consists of 17 residues. V lost 5 bases and J lost 2; bases outside the gene matches: 6. Germline assignment: CDR1 MNHNS and CDR2 SASEGT. Here the CDR3 reads CASSHGLAGGSTDTQYF. The CDR3 DNA sequence: TGTGCCAGCAGTCACGGACTAGCGGGGGGTTCCACAGATACGCAGTATTTT.

The chain uses TRBV7-8 and TRBJ1-5; 10 nucleotides match TRBD1. Germline V CDR1 and CDR2: SGHVS, FQNEAQ. The V segment lost 8 bases and the J segment 1 base; nucleotides outside the gene matches: 8. The CDR3 is made up of 16 amino acids. The CDR3 nucleotides read TGTGCCAGCGCTCCCGGGACAGGGGCGAGCAATCAGCCCCAGCATTTT. It is translated as CASAPGTGASNQPQHF.

This clonotype was found a few times. CDR3 sequence reads: CASSLIHQETQYF. The DNA of the CDR3 is TGTGCCAGCAGCTTAATACACCAAGAGACCCAGTACTTC. The genes are TRBV7-3 and TRBJ2-5; D gene ambiguous. Trimming removed 1 base at V and 0 bases at J, with 3 bases between. In germline, CDR1 is SGHTA, CDR2 FQGTGA. The CDR3 runs 13 residues.

This clonotype has a count of ten or more. The V call is TRBV28, the J call TRBJ2-2; the D call may be TRBD1 or TRBD2 (5 bases each). Trimming removed 3 bases from V and 0 bases from J, with 14 bases in between. Germline assignment: CDR1 MDHEN and CDR2 SYDVKM. The CDR3 consists of 17 residues. CDR3 amino acids: CASSLGPDSTNTGELFF. The CDR3 DNA reads as TGTGCCAGCAGTTTGGGACCCGACAGCACGAACACCGGGGAGCTGTTTTTT.

On this clonotype: This may be a read error: a much more frequent sequence differs by one nucleotide. The rearrangement links TRBV6-1 to TRBJ2-5; D is ambiguous. The germline V gene encodes CDR1 MNHNS and CDR2 SASEGT. V lost 8 bases and J 2 bases, leaving 6 bases between the germline ends. The CDR3 is 11 amino acids. The CDR3 spells CASAVQETQYF. The DNA for the CDR3 is TGTGCCAGCGCAGTACAAGAGACCCAGTACTTC.

In its sample, this clonotype was seen many times. The chain employs TRBV6-2 or TRBV6-3 and TRBJ2-2; the D is unclear. CDR3 length: 14 residues. Trimming left V 5 bases short and J 4 bases short, with 11 bases between. Germline lookup yields CDR1 MNHEY and CDR2 SVGEGT. CDR3 sequence reads: CASSLSPPTGELFF. CDR3 sequence (DNA): TGTGCCAGCAGTCTTAGCCCGCCCACCGGGGAGCTGTTTTTT.

As to this clonotype: Germline is not matched at one junction end, which may reflect a read error. CDR3 DNA sequence: TGCAGTGCTAGATCCACCTTTGTGGCGGGCCGCACAGATGCGCAGTATTTT. It translates to CSARSTFVAGRTDAQYF. The gene calls are TRBV20-1 and TRBJ2-3; tentative D call: TRBD2 (5 bases). CDR3 length: 17 amino acids. The germline CDR1 and CDR2 sequences are DFQATT and SNEGSKA (reference sequence).

This clonotype was counted many times. The chain links TRBV20-1 to TRBJ2-5, with TRBD2 matching over 9 bases. Germline CDR1 is DFQATT and CDR2 is SNEGSKA (reference sequence). The junction had 8 bases not matched to a gene; V was cut back by 8 bases and J by 1 base. The length of the CDR3 is 14 residues. This CDR3 is CSPVLAGLQETQYF. The CDR3 DNA sequence: TGCAGTCCGGTCCTAGCGGGGCTCCAAGAGACCCAGTACTTC.

V gene TRBV9 combines with J gene TRBJ2-1; TRBD2 agrees at 14 bases. The CDR3 runs to 16 residues. Unmatched junction bases numbered 6, after V lost 3 bases and J lost 7 bases. Germline V gene lookup returns CDR1 SGDLS and CDR2 YYNGEE. For the CDR3, the DNA is TGTGCCAGCAGCGGAAGACTAGCGGGGGGGCCGAATGAGCAGTTCTTC. This sequence encodes CASSGRLAGGPNEQFF.

A few counts support this clonotype. The rearrangement joins TRBV9 to TRBJ1-1; 7 bases fit TRBD1. V was pared by 4 bases and J by 3 bases, with 9 bases of the junction left unmatched. CDR1 is SGDLS and CDR2 is YYNGEE in the germline V gene. CDR3 length equals 15 residues. The chain's CDR3 is CASSPQTGLDTEAFF. The CDR3 bases are TGTGCCAGCAGCCCGCAGACAGGGTTGGACACTGAAGCTTTCTTT.

As concerns this clonotype: A much larger clone sits a single nucleotide away, making a read error possible. CDR3 nucleotides: TGTGCCAGCAGTTTTACGGAGGACTATAGCGATCAGCCCCAGCATTTT. Translation gives CASSFTEDYSDQPQHF. The V gene is TRBV6-9, the J gene TRBJ1-5; unclear D gene. CDR1 is MNHGY, CDR2 SVAAGI, per germline. The CDR3 sequence is 16 residues long.

This clonotype was seen just once. This may be a read error: a much more frequent sequence differs by one nucleotide. This chain connects TRBV15 to TRBJ2-2; D gene uncertain. The V gene lost 0 bases and the J gene lost 5 bases, with 1 base spanning the gap. CDR1 LNHNV and CDR2 YYDKDF come from the germline V gene (reference sequence). The CDR3 runs 12 residues. The CDR3 coding sequence is TGTGCCACCAGCAGAGATACCGGGGAGCTGTTTTTT. This codes for CATSRDTGELFF.

This clonotype was detected ten times or more. This chain connects TRBV11-2 to TRBJ2-1, with TRBD2 matching 8 bases. After removal of 3 bases from V and 5 bases from J, the junction contained 6 bases not matched to a gene. The CDR3 consists of 15 residues. Germline loops: CDR1 SGHAT, CDR2 FQNNGV. CDR3 in DNA: TGTGCCAGCAGCTTCCCCGGGGGGGCCCACAATGAGCAGTTCTTC. Translated, it gives CASSFPGGAHNEQFF. Full variable domain (remainder filled in from reference TRBV11-2 and TRBJ2-1): EAGVAQSPRYKIIEKRQSVAFWCNPISGHATLYWYQQILGQGPKLLIQFQNNGVVDDSQLPKDRFSAERLKGVDSTLKIQPAKLEDSAVYLCASSFPGGAHNEQFFGPGTRLTVL.